The rows below give T cell receptor beta chains drawn from one sample of a study of shared clonotypes between healthy human individuals. Measured with immunoSEQ multiplex PCR; TCRdb has only the in-frame clones, and not every one. In the table there are approximately 2,000,000 clones, 80% to 95% of which are singletons. Sequencing used naive CD4+ T cells from PBMCs. These receptors originate from a man between 18 and 35 years old in good health. Some clones in this sample may be carry-over from other donors' samples. Both conserved end residues are part of each CDR3. The D gene is left open where the match is weak. The size field is filled for only some rows; it gives once, few, many or a size class.

j_call: TRBJ1-5; v_call: TRBV29-1; clone_size: -; d_call: TRBD1; cdr3_aa: CSVAYGRGGGYQPQHF; cdr3_nt: TGCAGCGTTGCGTACGGGCGAGGGGGCGGGTATCAGCCCCAGCATTTT
j_call: TRBJ2-4; v_call: TRBV18; clone_size: -; d_call: TRBD2; cdr3_aa: CASSPGRGTSTKNIQYF; cdr3_nt: TGTGCCAGCTCACCAGGCCGGGGGACTAGCACCAAAAACATTCAGTACTTC
j_call: TRBJ2-2; v_call: TRBV7-3; clone_size: -; d_call: TRBD2; cdr3_aa: CASSLLGAGVGTGELFF; cdr3_nt: TGTGCCAGCAGCTTGCTAGGAGCGGGGGTAGGGACCGGGGAGCTGTTTTTT
j_call: TRBJ1-2; v_call: TRBV4-1; clone_size: once; d_call: TRBD1; cdr3_aa: CASSEPGQGAYGYTF; cdr3_nt: TGCGCCAGCAGCGAACCGGGACAGGGGGCCTATGGCTACACCTTC
j_call: TRBJ1-5; v_call: TRBV4-3; clone_size: -; d_call: TRBD1; cdr3_aa: CASSQTDREQPQHF; cdr3_nt: TGCGCCAGCAGCCAAACCGACAGGGAACAGCCCCAGCATTTT
j_call: TRBJ1-4; v_call: TRBV28; clone_size: -; d_call: TRBD1; cdr3_aa: CASSLPGTGSGKLFF; cdr3_nt: TGTGCCAGCAGTTTGCCCGGGACAGGCTCGGGAAAACTGTTTTTT
j_call: TRBJ2-3; v_call: TRBV2; clone_size: once; d_call: TRBD2; cdr3_aa: CASSDIPSGTHTQYF; cdr3_nt: TGTGCCAGCAGTGATATCCCTAGCGGAACCCATACGCAGTATTTT
j_call: TRBJ2-2; v_call: TRBV29-1; clone_size: -; d_call: -; cdr3_aa: CSVGASHTGELFF; cdr3_nt: TGCAGCGTTGGGGCAAGTCACACCGGGGAGCTGTTTTTT
j_call: TRBJ1-5; v_call: TRBV4-1; clone_size: -; d_call: TRBD1; cdr3_aa: CASSRRISGTDDQPQHF; cdr3_nt: TGCGCCAGCAGCCGCAGAATAAGCGGGACAGATGATCAGCCCCAGCATTTT
j_call: TRBJ2-3; v_call: TRBV10-2; clone_size: -; d_call: -; cdr3_aa: CASIGWDTQYF; cdr3_nt: TGCGCCAGCATTGGGTGGGATACGCAGTATTTT
j_call: TRBJ1-2; v_call: TRBV15; clone_size: -; d_call: -; cdr3_aa: CATSREVGFGYTF; cdr3_nt: TGTGCCACCAGCAGAGAAGTGGGTTTTGGCTACACCTTC
j_call: TRBJ2-3; v_call: TRBV5-1; clone_size: -; d_call: -; cdr3_aa: CASSTLTDRSDTQYF; cdr3_nt: TGCGCCAGCAGCACCCTCACAGACAGGTCCGATACGCAGTATTTT
j_call: TRBJ2-7; v_call: TRBV27; clone_size: -; d_call: TRBD2; cdr3_aa: CASIETSGESYEQYF; cdr3_nt: TGTGCCAGCATTGAGACTAGCGGGGAATCCTACGAGCAGTACTTC
j_call: TRBJ1-4; v_call: TRBV21-1; clone_size: -; d_call: -; cdr3_aa: CASSTSKTEEFEKLFF; cdr3_nt: TGTGCCAGCAGCACAAGCAAGACAGAAGAATTTGAAAAACTGTTTTTT
j_call: TRBJ2-1; v_call: TRBV6-5; clone_size: -; d_call: TRBD2; cdr3_aa: CASSYSGSGRAHEQFF; cdr3_nt: TGTGCCAGCAGTTACTCTGGTAGCGGGAGGGCTCATGAGCAGTTCTTC
j_call: TRBJ1-5; v_call: TRBV7-9; clone_size: -; d_call: -; cdr3_aa: CASSFGNQPQHF; cdr3_nt: TGTGCCAGCAGCTTCGGGAATCAGCCCCAGCATTTT
j_call: TRBJ2-2; v_call: TRBV2; clone_size: few; d_call: TRBD1; cdr3_aa: CASRIGQANTGELFF; cdr3_nt: TGTGCCAGCAGAATAGGACAGGCGAACACCGGGGAGCTGTTTTTT
j_call: TRBJ1-4; v_call: TRBV6-6; clone_size: -; d_call: -; cdr3_aa: CASSFQGPNEKLFF; cdr3_nt: TGTGCCAGCAGTTTTCAGGGGCCTAATGAAAAACTGTTTTTT
j_call: TRBJ2-3; v_call: TRBV7-2; clone_size: -; d_call: -; cdr3_aa: CASSFYRADTQYF; cdr3_nt: TGTGCCAGCAGCTTTTACAGGGCAGATACGCAGTATTTT
j_call: TRBJ2-2; v_call: TRBV9; clone_size: -; d_call: -; cdr3_aa: CASSVVTWAGELFF; cdr3_nt: TGTGCCAGCAGCGTAGTGACGTGGGCCGGGGAGCTGTTTTTT
j_call: TRBJ2-3; v_call: TRBV4-3; clone_size: once; d_call: -; cdr3_aa: CASSQENLPTAMSTQYF; cdr3_nt: TGCGCCAGCAGCCAAGAAAATCTCCCGACAGCGATGAGTACGCAGTATTTT
j_call: TRBJ2-7; v_call: TRBV11-2; clone_size: -; d_call: -; cdr3_aa: CASSLVHSYEQYF; cdr3_nt: TGTGCCAGCAGCTTAGTGCATTCCTACGAGCAGTACTTC
j_call: TRBJ1-1; v_call: TRBV2; clone_size: once; d_call: TRBD1; cdr3_aa: CASMGRGPNTEAFF; cdr3_nt: TGTGCCAGCATGGGCAGGGGGCCAAACACTGAAGCTTTCTTT
j_call: TRBJ1-1; v_call: TRBV7-9; clone_size: -; d_call: TRBD1; cdr3_aa: CASSLTGGRGTEAFF; cdr3_nt: TGTGCCAGCAGCCTAACAGGGGGCAGGGGGACTGAAGCTTTCTTT
j_call: TRBJ1-5; v_call: TRBV6-5; clone_size: -; d_call: -; cdr3_aa: CASSCPLCQPQHF; cdr3_nt: TGTGCCAGCAGTTGCCCCCTTTGTCAGCCCCAGCATTTT
j_call: TRBJ2-7; v_call: TRBV5-5; clone_size: -; d_call: -; cdr3_aa: CASSLGGQGYEQYF; cdr3_nt: TGTGCCAGCAGCTTGGGTGGACAAGGGTACGAGCAGTACTTC
j_call: TRBJ2-1; v_call: TRBV18; clone_size: -; d_call: TRBD2; cdr3_aa: CASSPGAGGKQFF; cdr3_nt: TGTGCCAGCTCACCAGGGGCGGGAGGAAAGCAGTTCTTC
j_call: TRBJ1-1; v_call: TRBV5-1; clone_size: -; d_call: -; cdr3_aa: CASSQELNTEAFF; cdr3_nt: TGCGCCAGCAGTCAGGAACTGAACACTGAAGCTTTCTTT